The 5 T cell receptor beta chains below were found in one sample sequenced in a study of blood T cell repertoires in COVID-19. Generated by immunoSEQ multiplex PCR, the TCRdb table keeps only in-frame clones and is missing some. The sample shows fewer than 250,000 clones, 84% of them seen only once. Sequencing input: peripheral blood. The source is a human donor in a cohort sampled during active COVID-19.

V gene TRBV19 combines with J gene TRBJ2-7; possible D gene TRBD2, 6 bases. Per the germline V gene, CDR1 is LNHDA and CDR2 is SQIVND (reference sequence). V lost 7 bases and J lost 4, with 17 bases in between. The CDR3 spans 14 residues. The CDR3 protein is CASTTGPGVYEQYF. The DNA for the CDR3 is TGTGCCAGTACGACCGGACCGGGAGTGTACGAGCAGTACTTC.

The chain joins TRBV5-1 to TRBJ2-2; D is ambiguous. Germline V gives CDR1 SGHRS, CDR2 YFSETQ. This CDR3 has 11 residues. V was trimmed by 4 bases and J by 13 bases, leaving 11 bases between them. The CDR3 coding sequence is TGCGCCAGCAGCGACTTGAGCGTGCTGTTTTTT. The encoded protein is CASSDLSVLFF.

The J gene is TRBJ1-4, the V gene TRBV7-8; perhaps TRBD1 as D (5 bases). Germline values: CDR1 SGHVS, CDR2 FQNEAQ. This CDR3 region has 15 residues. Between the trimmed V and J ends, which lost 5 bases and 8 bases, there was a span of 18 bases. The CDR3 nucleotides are TGTGCCAGCAGCCCGGCGGGGGAAAGAGGGGAAAAACTGTTTTTT. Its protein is CASSPAGERGEKLFF.

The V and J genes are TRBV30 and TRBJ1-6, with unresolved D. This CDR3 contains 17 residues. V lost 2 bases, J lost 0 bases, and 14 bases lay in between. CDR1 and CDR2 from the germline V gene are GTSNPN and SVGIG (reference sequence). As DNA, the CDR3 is TGTGCCTGGAGTACGAAAATGGGCGTCTCCTATAATTCACCCCTCCACTTT. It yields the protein CAWSTKMGVSYNSPLHF.

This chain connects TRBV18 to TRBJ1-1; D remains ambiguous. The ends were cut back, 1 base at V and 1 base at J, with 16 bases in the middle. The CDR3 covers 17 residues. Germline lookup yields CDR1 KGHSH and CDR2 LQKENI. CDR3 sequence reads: CASSPLFSRGPNTEAFF. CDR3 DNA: TGTGCCAGCTCACCACTGTTCTCGCGAGGGCCGAACACTGAAGCTTTCTTT.